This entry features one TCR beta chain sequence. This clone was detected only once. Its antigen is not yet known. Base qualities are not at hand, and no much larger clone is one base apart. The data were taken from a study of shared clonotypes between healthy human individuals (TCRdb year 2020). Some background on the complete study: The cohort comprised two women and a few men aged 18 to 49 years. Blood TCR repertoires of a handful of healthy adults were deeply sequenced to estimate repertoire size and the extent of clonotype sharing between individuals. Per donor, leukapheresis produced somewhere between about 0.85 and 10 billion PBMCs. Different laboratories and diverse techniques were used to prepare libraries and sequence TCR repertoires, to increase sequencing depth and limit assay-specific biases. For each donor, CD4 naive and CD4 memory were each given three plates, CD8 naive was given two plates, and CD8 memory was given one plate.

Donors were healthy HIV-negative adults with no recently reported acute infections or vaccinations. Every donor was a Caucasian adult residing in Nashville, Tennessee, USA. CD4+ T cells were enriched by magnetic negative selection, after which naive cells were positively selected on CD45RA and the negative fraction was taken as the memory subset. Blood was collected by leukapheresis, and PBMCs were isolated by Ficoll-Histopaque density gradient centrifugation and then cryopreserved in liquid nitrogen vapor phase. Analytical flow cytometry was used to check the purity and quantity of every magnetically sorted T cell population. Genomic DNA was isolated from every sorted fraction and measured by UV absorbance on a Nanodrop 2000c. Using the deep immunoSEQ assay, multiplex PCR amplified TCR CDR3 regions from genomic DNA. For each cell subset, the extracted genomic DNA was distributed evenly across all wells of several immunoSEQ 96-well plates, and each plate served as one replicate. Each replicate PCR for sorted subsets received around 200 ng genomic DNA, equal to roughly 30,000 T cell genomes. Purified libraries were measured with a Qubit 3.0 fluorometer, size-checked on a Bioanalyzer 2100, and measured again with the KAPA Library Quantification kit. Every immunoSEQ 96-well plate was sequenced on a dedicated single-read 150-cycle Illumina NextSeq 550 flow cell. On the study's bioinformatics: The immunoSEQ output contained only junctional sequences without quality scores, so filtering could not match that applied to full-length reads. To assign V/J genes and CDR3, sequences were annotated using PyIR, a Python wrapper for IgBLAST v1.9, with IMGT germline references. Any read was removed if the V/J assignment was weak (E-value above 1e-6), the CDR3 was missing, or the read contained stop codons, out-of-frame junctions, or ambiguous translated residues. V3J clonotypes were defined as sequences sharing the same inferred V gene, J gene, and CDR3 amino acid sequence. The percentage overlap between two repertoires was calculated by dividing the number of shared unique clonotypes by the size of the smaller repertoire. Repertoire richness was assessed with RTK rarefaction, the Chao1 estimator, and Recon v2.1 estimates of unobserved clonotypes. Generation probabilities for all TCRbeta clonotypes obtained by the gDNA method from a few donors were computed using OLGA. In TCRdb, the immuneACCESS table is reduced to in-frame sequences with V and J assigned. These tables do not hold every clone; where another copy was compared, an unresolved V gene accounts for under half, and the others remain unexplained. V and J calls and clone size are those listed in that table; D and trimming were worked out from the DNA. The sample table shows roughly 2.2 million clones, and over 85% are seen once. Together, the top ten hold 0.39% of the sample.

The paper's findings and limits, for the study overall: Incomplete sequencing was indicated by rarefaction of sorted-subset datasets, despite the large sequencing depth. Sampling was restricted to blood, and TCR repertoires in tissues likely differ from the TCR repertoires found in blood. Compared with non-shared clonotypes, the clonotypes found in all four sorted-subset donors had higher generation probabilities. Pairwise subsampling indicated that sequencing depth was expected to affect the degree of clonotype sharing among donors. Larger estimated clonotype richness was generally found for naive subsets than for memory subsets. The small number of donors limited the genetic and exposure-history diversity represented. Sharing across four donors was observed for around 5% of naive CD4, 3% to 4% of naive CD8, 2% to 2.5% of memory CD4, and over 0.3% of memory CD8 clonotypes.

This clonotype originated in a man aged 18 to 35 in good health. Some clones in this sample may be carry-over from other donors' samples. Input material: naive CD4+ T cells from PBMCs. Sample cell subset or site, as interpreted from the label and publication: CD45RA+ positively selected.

The CDR3 region has the sequence CSVRTSGKQTQYF. The bases read TGCAGCGTTCGGACTAGCGGGAAGCAGACCCAGTACTTC. This receptor chain uses TRBV29-1 and TRBJ2-5; 12 junctional bases match TRBD2. Sequences SQVTM (CDR1) and ANQGSEA (CDR2) are obtained from the germline V gene. V is trimmed back by 5 bases and J by 6 bases, and the junction contains 4 bases that no gene match accounts for. CDR3 length: 13 amino acids, cysteine to phenylalanine. Kept here is only the CDR3 DNA, which spans 39 bases and is read in frame from base 1.